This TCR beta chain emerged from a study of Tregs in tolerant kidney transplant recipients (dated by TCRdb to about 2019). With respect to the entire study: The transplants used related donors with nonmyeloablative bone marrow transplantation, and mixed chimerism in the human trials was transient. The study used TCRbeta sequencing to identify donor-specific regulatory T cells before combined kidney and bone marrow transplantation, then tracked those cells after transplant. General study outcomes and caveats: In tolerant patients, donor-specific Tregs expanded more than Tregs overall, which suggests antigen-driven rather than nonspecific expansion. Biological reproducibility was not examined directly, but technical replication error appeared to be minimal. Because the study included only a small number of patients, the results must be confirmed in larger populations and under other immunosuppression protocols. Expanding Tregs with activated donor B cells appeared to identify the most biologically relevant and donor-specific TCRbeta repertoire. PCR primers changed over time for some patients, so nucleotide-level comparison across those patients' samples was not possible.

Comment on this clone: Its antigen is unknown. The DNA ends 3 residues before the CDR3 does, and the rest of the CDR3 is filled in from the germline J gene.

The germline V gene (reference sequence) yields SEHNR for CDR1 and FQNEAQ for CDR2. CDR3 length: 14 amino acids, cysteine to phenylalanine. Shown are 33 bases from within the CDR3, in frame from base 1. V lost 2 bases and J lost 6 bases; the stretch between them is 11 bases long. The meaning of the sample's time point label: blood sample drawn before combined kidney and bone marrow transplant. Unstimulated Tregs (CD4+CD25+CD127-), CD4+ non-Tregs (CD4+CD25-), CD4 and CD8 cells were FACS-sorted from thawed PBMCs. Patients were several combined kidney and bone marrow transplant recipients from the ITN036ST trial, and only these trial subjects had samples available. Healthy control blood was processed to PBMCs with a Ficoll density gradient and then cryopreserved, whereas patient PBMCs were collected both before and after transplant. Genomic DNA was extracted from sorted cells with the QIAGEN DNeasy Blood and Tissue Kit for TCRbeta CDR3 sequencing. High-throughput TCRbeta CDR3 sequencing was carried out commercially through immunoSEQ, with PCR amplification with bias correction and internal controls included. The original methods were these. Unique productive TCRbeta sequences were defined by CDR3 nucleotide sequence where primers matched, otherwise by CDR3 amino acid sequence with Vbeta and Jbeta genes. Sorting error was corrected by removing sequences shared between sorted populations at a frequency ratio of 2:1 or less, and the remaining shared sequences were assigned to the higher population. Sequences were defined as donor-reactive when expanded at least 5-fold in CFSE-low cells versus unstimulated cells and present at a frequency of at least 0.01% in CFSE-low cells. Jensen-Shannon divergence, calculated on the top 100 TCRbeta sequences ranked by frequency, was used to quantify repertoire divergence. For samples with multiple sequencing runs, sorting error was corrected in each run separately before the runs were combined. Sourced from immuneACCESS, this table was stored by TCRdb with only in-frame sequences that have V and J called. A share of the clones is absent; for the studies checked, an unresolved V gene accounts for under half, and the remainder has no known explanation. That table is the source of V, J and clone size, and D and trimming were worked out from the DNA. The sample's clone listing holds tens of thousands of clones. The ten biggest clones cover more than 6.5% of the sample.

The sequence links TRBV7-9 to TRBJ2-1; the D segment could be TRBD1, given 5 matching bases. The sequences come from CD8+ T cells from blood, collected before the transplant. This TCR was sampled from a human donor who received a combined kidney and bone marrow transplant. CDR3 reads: CASSLLTGPNEQFF. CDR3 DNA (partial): TGTGCCAGCAGCTTATTAACAGGCCCCAATGAG.